One sample yielded the 27 T cell receptor beta chains listed below, sequenced in a study of blood T cells in healthy people across ages. It was with a sample-barcoded 5' primer and a J-beta primer mix that a second PCR of roughly 7 to 12 cycles was run. TCRdb called the 5' RACE reads again in MiXCR, with one record for every CDR3 protein. The table lists 600,000 to 850,000 distinct CDR3 sequences, around 40% of them singletons, with 20% to 25% in the top ten. What was sequenced was blood. These receptors were collected from an older woman in good health.

The gene calls are TRBV7-2 and TRBJ2-2; 11 bases agree with TRBD2. The CDR3 is 16 amino acids. The germline CDR1 and CDR2 sequences are SGHTA and FQGNSA. Trimming took 1 base from V and 5 from J; bases not matched to a gene: 3. CDR3 DNA: TGTGCCAGCAGCTTAGTAGCGGGAGGGCAAACCGGGGAGCTGTTTTTT. It yields the protein CASSLVAGGQTGELFF.

This clonotype was seen repeatedly, ten times or more. The chain combines TRBV29-1 with TRBJ2-1; D call uncertain. CDR3 length: 13 amino acids. V lost 2 bases, J lost 4 bases, and 9 bases lay in between. The V gene's germline CDR1 is SQVTM and CDR2 ANQGSEA. CDR3 nucleotides: TGCAGCGTTGAAACAGACTCTTACAATGAGCAGTTCTTC. The encoded protein is CSVETDSYNEQFF.

To note about this clonotype: Its ends do not fully match the called genes, so a read error is possible. J is TRBJ2-1 and V is TRBV10-3, with TRBD2 matching 12 bases. This CDR3 is built from 16 residues. Per germline, CDR1 ENHRY and CDR2 SYGVKD. CDR3 region: CAVSEAGTSGYNEQFF. The CDR3 DNA reads TGTGCCGTCAGTGAGGCTGGGACTAGCGGGTACAATGAGCAGTTCTTC.

In its sample, this clonotype was seen a few times. The chain is built from TRBV7-2 and TRBJ2-1; TRBD1 is a possible D gene (5 bases). This CDR3 contains 17 residues. V gave up 0 bases and J gave up 4 bases, with 16 bases separating them. The germline V gene has CDR1 SGHTA and CDR2 FQGNSA. This CDR3 reads CASSLAQRGGPYNEQFF. The CDR3 DNA reads TGTGCCAGCAGCTTAGCGCAAAGGGGCGGCCCTTACAATGAGCAGTTCTTC.

The chain carries TRBV6-5 and TRBJ2-1; D is unclear. The CDR3 length is 16 residues. The germline V gene encodes CDR1 MNHEY and CDR2 SVGAGI. The V and J ends lost 5 bases and 9 bases respectively, with 23 bases between them. The CDR3 is CASSQIPGRVSTEQFF. Written as DNA, the CDR3 is TGTGCCAGCAGTCAAATCCCGGGCCGCGTGTCCACTGAGCAGTTCTTC.

This clonotype was counted only a few times. The chain recombines TRBV12-3 or TRBV12-4 with TRBJ2-3, with TRBD2 matching over 10 bases. With 6 bases clipped from V and 7 bases from J, the junction kept 13 bases outside the gene matches. This CDR3 contains 16 residues. This CDR3 reads CASSRAGASGSHTQYF. The CDR3 DNA reads as TGTGCCAGCAGCCGCGCCGGGGCTAGCGGGAGCCATACGCAGTATTTT.

This sequence joins TRBV20-1 and TRBJ2-1; D gene uncertain. This CDR3 region has 12 residues. V lost 4 bases and J 4 bases, leaving 8 bases between the germline ends. CDR1 is DFQATT, CDR2 SNEGSKA, per germline (reference sequence). Written as DNA, the CDR3 is TGCAGTGCTACAGACCCATACAATGAGCAGTTCTTC. Encoded protein: CSATDPYNEQFF.

In its sample, this clonotype was seen a few times. This rearrangement joins TRBV6-6 to TRBJ2-1; D possibly matches TRBD1 or TRBD2 (5 bases each). The CDR3 covers 15 residues. In germline, CDR1 is MNHNY, CDR2 SVGAGI (reference sequence). Trimming took 5 bases from V and 4 from J, leaving 15 bases between them. The CDR3 here is CASSPPGPGYNEQFF. Here the CDR3 DNA reads TGTGCCAGCAGTCCTCCGGGACCGGGATACAATGAGCAGTTCTTC.

This clonotype occurred many times. J is TRBJ2-2 and V is TRBV7-3; TRBD1 matches at 8 bases. CDR1 is SGHTA, CDR2 FQGTGA, per germline. Trimming took 5 bases from V and 1 from J; bases not matched to a gene: 3. The CDR3 spans 15 residues. The CDR3 spells CASSAGGQNTGELFF. DNA for the CDR3: TGTGCCAGCAGCGCAGGGGGCCAGAACACCGGGGAGCTGTTTTTT.

The chain combines TRBV19 with TRBJ1-1, with D unresolved. CDR1 LNHDA and CDR2 SQIVND come from the germline V gene (reference sequence). The CDR3 is made up of 14 amino acids. The germline V and J ends were trimmed by 4 bases and 7 bases, with 16 bases remaining between them. CDR3 amino acids: CASSTQWSSLEAFF. DNA of the CDR3: TGTGCCAGTAGTACCCAATGGAGCTCCCTTGAAGCTTTCTTT. Complete variable domain (other parts from reference TRBV19 and TRBJ1-1): DGGITQSPKYLFRKEGQNVTLSCEQNLNHDAMYWYRQDPGQGLRLIYYSQIVNDFQKGDIAEGYSVSREKKESFPLTVTSAQKNPTAFYLCASSTQWSSLEAFFGQGTRLTVV.

V usage is TRBV2 and J usage is TRBJ2-1; TRBD2 aligns across 8 bases. This CDR3 region has 11 residues. Germline CDR1 and CDR2: SNHLY and FYNNEI. Losses at the gene ends were 9 bases for V and 13 bases for J; bases not matched to a gene: 8. DNA for the CDR3: TGTGCCAGTGGACGGGAGGGGACCCAGTTCTTC. Translated: CASGREGTQFF.

V gene TRBV29-1 combines with J gene TRBJ2-2; D remains unclear. The ends were cut back, 4 bases at V and 6 bases at J, with 12 bases in the middle. The CDR3 loop spans 13 amino acids. CDR1 is SQVTM and CDR2 is ANQGSEA in the germline V gene. The CDR3 sequence is CSVVRTAAGELFF. The CDR3 DNA is TGCAGCGTTGTTAGGACGGCCGCCGGGGAGCTGTTTTTT.

The rearrangement links TRBV2 to TRBJ2-7; D not resolved. The CDR3 sequence is 15 residues long. The germline gives CDR1 SNHLY, CDR2 FYNNEI. The V gene lost 7 bases and the J gene lost 1 base, with 17 bases spanning the gap. CDR3 nucleotides: TGTGCCAGCACCCGCGAGGCGGAGACATCCTACGAGCAGTACTTC. Its protein is CASTREAETSYEQYF.

There are a few counts of this clonotype. The V and J genes are TRBV7-9 and TRBJ2-7; D is perhaps TRBD1 or TRBD2 (5 bases each). The CDR3 runs 15 residues. The germline V gene encodes CDR1 SEHNR and CDR2 FQNEAQ (reference sequence). Deletions cut 0 bases from V and 1 base from J, with 10 bases between. CDR3 DNA sequence: TGTGCCAGCAGCTTAGCGGGGGACGGATCCTACGAGCAGTACTTC. Translation gives CASSLAGDGSYEQYF.

The sample holds many counts of this clonotype. The DNA of the CDR3 is TGTGCCAGCAGTGGATCCGGGACACGGTATGGGACTCCGGGCTACACCTTC. Residues: CASSGSGTRYGTPGYTF. The chain employs TRBV6-6 and TRBJ1-2; tentative D call: TRBD1 (6 bases). The V end lost 5 bases, the J end lost 8 bases, and 27 bases lay between the germline ends. The CDR3 spans 17 residues. Germline V CDR1 and CDR2: MNHNY, SVGAGI (reference sequence).

V usage is TRBV28 and J usage is TRBJ2-5; TRBD2 might be the D (7 bases). Trimming left V 9 bases short and J 1 base short, with 9 bases between. CDR1 is MDHEN, CDR2 SYDVKM, per germline. CDR3 size: 12 residues. Written as DNA, the CDR3 is TGTGCCAGTCGGGGGGCCCAAGAGACCCAGTACTTC. As protein: CASRGAQETQYF.

CDR3 sequence: CASSRSGLAGETQYF. The CDR3 DNA reads as TGTGCCAGCAGCCGGTCGGGACTAGCTGGAGAGACCCAGTACTTC. The chain combines TRBV4-2 with TRBJ2-5; 9 nucleotides align to TRBD2. The CDR3 covers 15 residues. V gave up 4 bases and J gave up 4 bases; unmatched junction bases: 7. Germline values: CDR1 LGHNA, CDR2 YNFKEQ.

As regards this clonotype: The germline gene is not matched at one end of the junction; a read error may be the cause. The chain couples TRBV10-3 to TRBJ2-3, with 7 nucleotides matching TRBD1. The CDR3 covers 15 residues. The V gene's germline CDR1 is ENHRY and CDR2 SYGVKD. CDR3 loop: CATSVRDSSTDTQYF. The CDR3, as DNA: TGTGCCACCAGTGTTCGGGACAGTAGCACAGATACGCAGTATTTT.

The V call is TRBV9, the J call TRBJ2-1; D possibly corresponds to TRBD1 (6 bases). The CDR3 covers 13 residues. Germline values: CDR1 SGDLS, CDR2 YYNGEE. The germline V and J ends were trimmed by 0 bases and 6 bases, with 7 bases remaining between them. The CDR3 sequence: CASSVAQGNEQFF. CDR3 nucleotides: TGTGCCAGCAGCGTAGCACAGGGCAATGAGCAGTTCTTC.

This clonotype has only a few counts. The V gene is TRBV10-3, the J gene TRBJ2-5, with D tentatively TRBD1 or TRBD2 (5 bases each). The CDR3 is made up of 13 amino acids. The V gene's germline CDR1 is ENHRY and CDR2 SYGVKD. The V gene lost 5 bases and the J gene lost 6 bases, with 13 bases spanning the gap. The DNA of the CDR3 is TGTGCCATCAGTTCCACGGGGCGGCAGACCCAGTACTTC. Encoded protein: CAISSTGRQTQYF.

This chain uses TRBV24-1 with TRBJ2-6, with D possibly being TRBD2 (6 bases). This CDR3 contains 17 residues. Trimming took 4 bases from V and 0 from J, leaving 12 bases between them. The germline gives CDR1 KGHDR, CDR2 SFDVKD. The CDR3 is CATSDHYGSSGANVLTF. The CDR3 DNA reads as TGTGCCACCAGTGACCACTACGGGAGCTCTGGGGCCAACGTCCTGACTTTC.

V usage is TRBV7-9 and J usage is TRBJ1-4; 8 bases fit TRBD1. V trimming: 3 bases; J trimming: 0 bases; junction bases outside the gene matches: 15. This CDR3 region has 20 residues. Germline-derived CDR1 and CDR2 are SEHNR and FQNEAQ (reference sequence). CDR3 amino acids: CASSFTNSDRALATNEKLFF. The CDR3 coding sequence is TGTGCCAGCAGCTTCACCAACTCGGACAGGGCCCTTGCAACTAATGAAAAACTGTTTTTT.

This clonotype occurred a few times. V gene TRBV5-5 combines with J gene TRBJ2-7; 7 bases map to TRBD2. Germline trimming cut 0 bases from V and 0 bases from J; bases unmatched to any gene: 3. The CDR3 is 15 residues long. Germline V gives CDR1 SGHKS, CDR2 YYEKEE (reference sequence). The chain's CDR3 is CASSLGREPSYEQYF. Written as DNA, the CDR3 is TGTGCCAGCAGCTTGGGGCGGGAGCCCTCCTACGAGCAGTACTTC.

J is TRBJ2-7 and V is TRBV4-3, with 7 bases that match TRBD2. The J call may be in error: the DNA end matches TRBJ2-5 better. In germline, CDR1 is LGHNA, CDR2 YSLEER. The CDR3 has 15 amino acids. The CDR3 loop is CASSQGAGADETQYF. CDR3 DNA sequence: TGCGCCAGCAGCCAAGGGGCGGGAGCGGATGAGACCCAGTACTTC.

This clonotype was seen many times. The chain uses TRBV7-2 and TRBJ1-2; a weak D match, TRBD1 (5 bases). Trimming took 0 bases from V and 5 from J, leaving 10 bases between them. The germline gives CDR1 SGHTA, CDR2 FQGNSA. This CDR3 contains 14 residues. CDR3 bases: TGTGCCAGCAGCTTAGCGGGCAGGGTTTATGGCTACACCTTC. This gives the protein CASSLAGRVYGYTF.

In this sample, this clonotype turned up a few times. The chain couples TRBV4-3 to TRBJ2-3; no firm D call. The CDR3 contains 13 residues. Between the trimmed V and J ends, which lost 3 bases and 6 bases, there was a span of 10 bases. CDR1 LGHNA and CDR2 YSLEER come from the germline V gene. CDR3 nucleotide sequence: TGCGCCAGCAGCCATAATATGGGTGATACGCAGTATTTT. This gives the protein CASSHNMGDTQYF.

This clonotype was detected a few times. The V and J genes are TRBV9 and TRBJ2-7; TRBD1 matches at 7 bases. The CDR3 is 15 amino acids. CDR1 and CDR2 (germline): SGDLS, YYNGEE. V dropped 4 bases and J dropped 4; count of bases not matched to a gene: 11. This CDR3 reads CASSPETGFGYEQYF. CDR3 DNA sequence: TGTGCCAGCAGCCCAGAGACAGGGTTTGGTTACGAGCAGTACTTC. Complete variable domain (other parts from reference TRBV9 and TRBJ2-7): DSGVTQTPKHLITATGQRVTLRCSPRSGDLSVYWYQQSLDQGLQFLIQYYNGEERAKGNILERFSAQQFPDLHSELNLSSLELGDSALYFCASSPETGFGYEQYFGPGTRLTVT.